The 10 T cell receptor beta chains below were found in one sample sequenced in a study of OX40 agonist ivuxolimab in advanced cancers. Profiled with immunoSEQ multiplex PCR; TCRdb holds only in-frame clones, not every one. The table lists 70,000 to 80,000 clones, 80% to 90% of them singletons, with around 0.9% in the top ten. The starting material was CD4+ or CD8+ T cells sorted from blood, obtained in a trial of the OX40 agonist ivuxolimab. These receptors were taken from an adult with an advanced solid tumor such as melanoma, head and neck, liver or kidney cancer.

CDR3 in amino acids: CAWSVTGETQYF. DNA for the CDR3: TGTGCCTGGAGCGTGACAGGCGAGACCCAGTACTTC. This chain joins TRBV30 and TRBJ2-5, with D possibly TRBD1 on 6 matching bases. Germline V gene data show CDR1 as GTSNPN and CDR2 as SVGIG (reference sequence). The CDR3 runs 12 residues. V lost 3 bases and J 5 bases, leaving 10 bases between the germline ends.

On this clone: The same CDR3 arises from other DNA sequences in this sample as well. The chain employs TRBV6-4 and TRBJ2-3; no definite D call. CDR3 length: 14 residues. Germline lookup yields CDR1 MRHNA and CDR2 SNTAGT. Trimming took 0 bases from V and 0 from J, leaving 4 bases between them. The CDR3 spells CASSDSSSTDTQYF. In DNA, the CDR3 is TGTGCCAGCAGTGACTCTTCTAGCACAGATACGCAGTATTTT.

The chain joins TRBV7-8 to TRBJ2-7, with D possibly matching TRBD2 (5 bases). Germline V gives CDR1 SGHVS, CDR2 FQNEAQ. This CDR3 is built from 21 residues. V was trimmed by 1 base and J by 2 bases, leaving 30 bases between them. The CDR3 coding sequence is TGTGCCAGCAGCTTAGGAGAGGGCATCGCGGCCAAGCTTTATAGAGCCTACGAGCAGTACTTC. It translates to CASSLGEGIAAKLYRAYEQYF.

The chain uses TRBV11-3 and TRBJ1-5, with D tentatively TRBD1 (5 bases). This CDR3 is built from 14 residues. Trimming stripped 6 bases from V and 4 bases from J, with 13 bases between. The germline V gene has CDR1 SGHNT and CDR2 YENEEA. CDR3 in DNA: TGTGCCAGCAGACCATGGGGGTGGAATCAGCCCCAGCATTTT. Protein sequence: CASRPWGWNQPQHF. Using reference TRBV11-3 and TRBJ1-5 for the parts outside the CDR3, the full variable domain is EAGVVQSPRYKIIEKKQPVAFWCNPISGHNTLYWYLQNLGQGPELLIRYENEEAVDDSQLPKDRFSAERLKGVDSTLKIQPAELGDSAVYLCASRPWGWNQPQHFGDGTRLSIL.

This clone turned up a few times. The chain carries TRBV5-4 and TRBJ1-4; TRBD1 matches 9 bases. Germline V gene sequence: CDR1 SGHNT, CDR2 YYREEE (reference sequence). The CDR3 is 14 amino acids. J was trimmed by 7 bases and V by 4 bases; bases with no gene match: 5. The CDR3 loop is CASSPGTGPEKLFF. CDR3 bases: TGTGCCAGCAGCCCAGGGACAGGGCCTGAAAAACTGTTTTTT. The entire variable domain, with the rest obtained from reference TRBV5-4 and TRBJ1-4, is as follows: ETGVTQSPTHLIKTRGQQVTLRCSSQSGHNTVSWYQQALGQGPQFIFQYYREEENGRGNFPPRFSGLQFPNYSSELNVNALELDDSALYLCASSPGTGPEKLFFGSGTQLSVL.

This clone was picked up one time. The chain carries TRBV7-9 and TRBJ2-7; possible D gene TRBD1, 5 bases. Germline CDR1 SEHNR, CDR2 FQNEAQ (reference sequence). The V gene lost 5 bases and the J gene lost 7 bases, with 18 bases spanning the gap. This CDR3 has 14 residues. The CDR3, as DNA: TGTGCCAGCAGCAACACAGGATCCCTCTTGGAGCAGTACTTC. Translation gives CASSNTGSLLEQYF.

The rearrangement uses TRBV7-9 and TRBJ2-7, with 16 bases fitting TRBD2. The CDR3 sequence is 18 residues long. Looked up from germline, CDR1 is SEHNR and CDR2 is FQNEAQ (reference sequence). V trimming: 5 bases; J trimming: 6 bases; junction bases outside the gene matches: 13. CDR3 bases: TGTGCCAGCAGCCAACCGGGACTAGCGGGAGGGCCGCAGAGCGAGCAGTACTTC. The encoded protein is CASSQPGLAGGPQSEQYF.

This rearrangement joins TRBV11-3 to TRBJ2-1, with 10 bases that match TRBD2. After removal of 4 bases from V and 9 bases from J, the junction contained 12 bases not matched to a gene. This CDR3 is built from 16 residues. CDR1 SGHNT and CDR2 YENEEA come from the germline V gene. CDR3 DNA: TGTGCCAGCAGCTCCCAGCGGGAGGGCCTTATTGTTGAGCAGTTCTTC. Its translation: CASSSQREGLIVEQFF.

This sequence joins TRBV7-9 and TRBJ2-6; either TRBD1 or TRBD2 may supply D (6 bases each). Per the germline V gene, CDR1 is SEHNR and CDR2 is FQNEAQ (reference sequence). V dropped 4 bases and J dropped 0 bases, with 16 bases sitting between them. The length of the CDR3 is 18 residues. CDR3 sequence reads: CASSSWKGGRSGANVLTF. The CDR3 nucleotides are TGTGCCAGCAGCTCCTGGAAGGGGGGACGCTCTGGGGCCAACGTCCTGACTTTC.

This chain uses TRBV6-5 with TRBJ2-7, with D possibly called TRBD1 or TRBD2 (5 bases each). This CDR3 is 15 amino acids long. Germline loops: CDR1 MNHEY, CDR2 SVGAGI. V lost 2 bases and J 2 bases, leaving 13 bases between the germline ends. Written as DNA, the CDR3 is TGTGCCAGCAGTTACACGGGGCACCTTACCTACGAGCAGTACTTC. Its translation: CASSYTGHLTYEQYF.